One and the same sample provided the 13 T cell receptor beta chains below, sequenced in a study of T cell responses to AZD1222 COVID-19 vaccine. Only in-frame clones appear in the TCRdb table, and some are missing; sequencing was by immunoSEQ multiplex PCR. The sample consists of under 200,000 clones, approximately 94% of them appearing once. The source material was peripheral blood, sampled on day 0 of AZD1222 vaccination. The origin of the receptors is an adult in good health.

The chain combines TRBV6-2 or TRBV6-3 with TRBJ2-7, with a weak D call TRBD1 (5 bases). CDR1 and CDR2 (germline): MNHEY, SVGEGT. This CDR3 is 13 amino acids long. Trimming took off 6 bases at V and 5 bases at J, with 14 bases between the two ends. The DNA of the CDR3 is TGTGCCAGCAGCGGACACGGACGGGACGAGCAGTACTTC. It encodes CASSGHGRDEQYF.

V usage is TRBV29-1 and J usage is TRBJ1-2, with D uncertain. V lost 3 bases and J lost 8, with 13 bases in between. There are 12 residues in the CDR3. Germline V gene data show CDR1 as SQVTM and CDR2 as ANQGSEA. CDR3 in amino acids: CSVEWWFGGYTF. Here the CDR3 DNA reads TGCAGCGTTGAGTGGTGGTTCGGCGGCTACACCTTC.

The chain employs TRBV14 and TRBJ2-3; D may be TRBD2 (6 bases). This CDR3 has 15 amino acids. Trimming took off 5 bases at V and 0 bases at J, with 12 bases between the two ends. Germline V gene sequence: CDR1 SGHDN, CDR2 FVKESK. The CDR3 here is CASSAGLSSTDTQYF. The CDR3 DNA follows: TGTGCCAGCAGCGCCGGACTATCTAGCACAGATACGCAGTATTTT.

The chain joins TRBV9 to TRBJ2-7, with D possibly being TRBD1 (6 bases). The CDR3 sequence is 14 residues long. Germline V gives CDR1 SGDLS, CDR2 YYNGEE. Trimming cost V 3 bases and J 1 base, with 11 bases left between them. CDR3 protein: CASSADRTSYEQYF. CDR3 bases: TGTGCCAGCAGCGCCGACAGGACGTCCTACGAGCAGTACTTC. Full variable domain (outside the CDR3, taken from reference TRBV9 and TRBJ2-7): DSGVTQTPKHLITATGQRVTLRCSPRSGDLSVYWYQQSLDQGLQFLIQYYNGEERAKGNILERFSAQQFPDLHSELNLSSLELGDSALYFCASSADRTSYEQYFGPGTRLTVT.

This rearrangement joins TRBV10-3 to TRBJ2-5; D may be TRBD1 (6 bases). V was shortened by 6 bases and J by 5 bases, with 13 bases between the two germline ends. Germline V CDR1 and CDR2: ENHRY, SYGVKD. This CDR3 region has 13 residues. CDR3: CAIRQGGGETQYF. CDR3 bases: TGTGCCATCAGACAGGGTGGAGGCGAGACCCAGTACTTC.

J is TRBJ1-4 and V is TRBV5-1, with 8 bases that match TRBD1. The CDR3 loop spans 17 amino acids. With 2 bases clipped from V and 0 bases from J, the junction kept 6 bases outside the gene matches. Germline V lookup: CDR1 SGHRS, CDR2 YFSETQ. DNA of the CDR3: TGCGCCAGCAGCTTAAGAAACAGGGGGGCAACTAATGAAAAACTGTTTTTT. The encoded protein is CASSLRNRGATNEKLFF. The full variable domain, in which reference TRBV5-1 and TRBJ1-4 provide the parts outside the CDR3, is KAGVTQTPRYLIKTRGQQVTLSCSPISGHRSVSWYQQTPGQGLQFLFEYFSETQRNKGNFPGRFSGRQFSNSRSEMNVSTLELGDSALYLCASSLRNRGATNEKLFFGSGTQLSVL.

This clone was seen just once. This chain uses TRBV23-1 with TRBJ2-1, with D maybe TRBD2 (6 bases). TRBV23-1 is an ORF for which the function is uncertain. V lost 4 bases to trimming and J lost 7 bases, with 17 bases between them. The CDR3 loop spans 15 amino acids. CDR3 in DNA: TGCGCCAGCAGTCCAGGAGGGACTGCAAGGAATGAGCAGTTCTTC. It encodes CASSPGGTARNEQFF.

The chain joins TRBV5-1 to TRBJ1-2; D gene uncertain. V lost 4 bases to trimming and J lost 2 bases, with 12 bases between them. The CDR3 totals 14 residues. Germline V gene lookup returns CDR1 SGHRS and CDR2 YFSETQ. CDR3 in amino acids: CASSQSGVNYGYTF. CDR3 sequence (DNA): TGCGCCAGCAGCCAATCCGGGGTCAACTATGGCTACACCTTC.

CDR3 protein: CASRPGQGNQPQHF. CDR3 nucleotides: TGTGCCAGCAGGCCCGGACAGGGTAATCAGCCCCAGCATTTT. The genes are TRBV25-1 and TRBJ1-5; 8 nucleotides line up with TRBD1. The V gene end was trimmed by 6 bases and the J gene end by 4 bases; junction bases not matched to a gene: 5. CDR1 is MGHDK, CDR2 SYGVNS, per germline. The CDR3 runs to 14 residues.

The gene calls are TRBV6-5 and TRBJ1-2; 9 bases match TRBD1. The CDR3 is 13 amino acids. Trimming took 6 bases from V and 8 from J; bases not matched to a gene: 7. Germline V CDR1 and CDR2: MNHEY, SVGAGI. The CDR3 nucleotides read TGTGCCAGCAGCACCACAGGGGGCTGGGGCTACACCTTC. Translation gives CASSTTGGWGYTF.

The chain uses TRBV6-5 and TRBJ1-3; 9 nucleotides line up with TRBD1. Trimming took 6 bases from V and 11 from J; bases not matched to a gene: 14. This CDR3 contains 15 residues. Germline V gene data show CDR1 as MNHEY and CDR2 as SVGAGI. CDR3 nucleotide sequence: TGTGCCAGCAGAGAGGAGGGAGGGACAGGGATTCCCATATATTTT. This encodes CASREEGGTGIPIYF.

The rearrangement joins TRBV11-2 to TRBJ1-4; D might be TRBD1 (5 bases). This CDR3 is 15 amino acids long. The germline V gene encodes CDR1 SGHAT and CDR2 FQNNGV. V gave up 3 bases and J gave up 2 bases, with 10 bases separating them. The CDR3 coding sequence is TGTGCCAGCAGCTTCGGACACGCGACTAATGAAAAACTGTTTTTT. It yields the protein CASSFGHATNEKLFF.

The chain carries TRBV10-1 and TRBJ2-3; D possibly corresponds to TRBD1 (6 bases). Trimming left V 6 bases short and J 0 bases short, with 13 bases between. CDR1 is WNHNN and CDR2 is SYGVQD in the germline V gene (reference sequence). The CDR3 spans 15 residues. The CDR3 loop reads CASRIKTGSTDTQYF. The CDR3 coding sequence is TGCGCCAGCAGGATAAAGACAGGTAGCACAGATACGCAGTATTTT.